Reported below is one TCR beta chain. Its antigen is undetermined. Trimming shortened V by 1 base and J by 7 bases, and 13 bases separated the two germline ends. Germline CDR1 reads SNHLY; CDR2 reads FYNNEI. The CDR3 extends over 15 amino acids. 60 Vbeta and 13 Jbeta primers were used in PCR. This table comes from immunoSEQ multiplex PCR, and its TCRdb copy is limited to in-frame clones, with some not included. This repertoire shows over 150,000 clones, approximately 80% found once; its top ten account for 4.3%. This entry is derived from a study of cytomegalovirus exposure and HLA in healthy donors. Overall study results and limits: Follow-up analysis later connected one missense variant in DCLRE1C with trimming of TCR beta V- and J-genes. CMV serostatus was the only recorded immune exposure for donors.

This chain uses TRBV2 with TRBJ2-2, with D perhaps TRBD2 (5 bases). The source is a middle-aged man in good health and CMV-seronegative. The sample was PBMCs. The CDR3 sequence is CASSEGGRGIGELFF. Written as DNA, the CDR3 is TGTGCCAGCAGTGAAGGAGGGCGCGGAATCGGGGAGCTGTTTTTT.